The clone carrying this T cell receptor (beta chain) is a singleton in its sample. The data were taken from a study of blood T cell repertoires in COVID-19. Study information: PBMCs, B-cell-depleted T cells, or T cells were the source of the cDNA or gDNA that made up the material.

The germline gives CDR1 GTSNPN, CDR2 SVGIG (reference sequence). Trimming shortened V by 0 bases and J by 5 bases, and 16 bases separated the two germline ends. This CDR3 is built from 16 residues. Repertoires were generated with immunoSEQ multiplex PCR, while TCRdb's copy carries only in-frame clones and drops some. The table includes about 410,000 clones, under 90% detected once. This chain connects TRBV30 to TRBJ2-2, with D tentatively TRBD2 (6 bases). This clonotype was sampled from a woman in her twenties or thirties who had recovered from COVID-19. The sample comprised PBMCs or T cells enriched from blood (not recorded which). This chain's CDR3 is CAWSVPEMGGTGELFF. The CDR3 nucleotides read TGTGCCTGGAGTGTACCGGAGATGGGGGGAACCGGGGAGCTGTTTTTT.